This T cell receptor (beta chain) was sequenced during a study of cytomegalovirus exposure and HLA in healthy donors. As for this clone: The antigen is not known. The junction and the germline gene differ at one end; a read error may be behind it.

General study points: In vitro data verified a few CMV-associated chains as specific for CMV antigens. That first-cohort TCR clusters tended to co-occur in the approximately 120 validation repertoires was found in a later analysis. Listed as cytomegalovirus-associated were 150 or so TCR beta chains. The dataset shows that most TCR sequences were rare, while some public TCRs occurred in many donors.

CDR1 is MNHEY and CDR2 is SVGAGI in the germline V gene. The CDR3 has 13 amino acids. The protocol was immunoSEQ multiplex PCR, while the TCRdb copy is restricted to in-frame clones and leaves out a portion. The sample yields roughly 140,000 clones, around nine tenths seen once. The source material was PBMCs. The J gene is TRBJ1-1, the V gene TRBV6-5; D call uncertain. This sequence was found in a man aged 18 to 30 in good health and CMV-seropositive. As DNA, the CDR3 is TGTGCCAGCAGTTACTTGAGGAACGCTGAAGCTTTCTTT. As protein: CASSYLRNAEAFF.